Below, 20 T cell receptor beta chains from the same sample are listed, as sequenced in a study of T-cell memory formation after mild COVID-19. From the 5' RACE reads, TCRdb called clonotypes with MiXCR, one entry per CDR3 protein. The sample includes hundreds of thousands of distinct CDR3 sequences, more than 15% seen only once; the top ten take more than 20%. Input material: PBMCs or a T cell subset sorted from them (not recorded which). These receptors were taken from a young man who had mild COVID-19 (a few samples of this study predate the infection). Cell type and time point are not known.

The CDR3, as DNA: TGCGCCAGCAGCCAAGCGGGGTGGGGCACAGATACGCAGTATTTT. Translation gives CASSQAGWGTDTQYF. The chain joins TRBV4-1 to TRBJ2-3; D might be TRBD2 (5 bases). Trimming took 1 base from V and 1 from J, leaving 9 bases between them. Germline CDR1 reads MGHRA; CDR2 reads YSYEKL. The length of the CDR3 is 15 residues.

CDR3 residues: CASSPLVGQGEAFF. CDR3 sequence (DNA): TGTGCCAGCAGCCCCCTGGTGGGACAGGGTGAAGCTTTCTTT. The chain recombines TRBV7-9 with TRBJ1-1; TRBD1 matches 9 bases. The trim removed 5 bases at V and 7 bases at J, leaving 8 bases unmatched. Germline V lookup: CDR1 SEHNR, CDR2 FQNEAQ (reference sequence). The CDR3 is made up of 14 amino acids.

In this sample, this clonotype turned up a few times. The V gene is TRBV19, the J gene TRBJ1-2; D might be TRBD1 (5 bases). The germline V gene encodes CDR1 LNHDA and CDR2 SQIVND (reference sequence). The V end lost 9 bases, the J end lost 7 bases, and 21 bases lay between the germline ends. This CDR3 spans 14 amino acids. In DNA, the CDR3 is TGTGCCAGCCACCGAACAATTCAGGGAGGTGGCTACACCTTC. It encodes CASHRTIQGGGYTF.

The rearrangement links TRBV7-2 to TRBJ2-5; possibly TRBD2 for D (6 bases). The germline V and J ends were trimmed by 7 bases and 2 bases, with 20 bases remaining between them. CDR3 length: 16 amino acids. Germline loops: CDR1 SGHTA, CDR2 FQGNSA. The CDR3 protein is CASMPNPGLPQETQYF. The CDR3 DNA sequence: TGTGCCAGCATGCCTAACCCGGGACTCCCACAAGAGACCCAGTACTTC.

The V and J genes are TRBV19 and TRBJ2-7; maybe TRBD2 (6 bases). Deletions cut 5 bases from V and 7 bases from J, with 24 bases between. Germline lookup yields CDR1 LNHDA and CDR2 SQIVND (reference sequence). CDR3 length: 16 amino acids. The CDR3 sequence: CASSPRGGASFWEQYV. The CDR3 region has the DNA TGTGCCAGTAGTCCCCGGGGAGGAGCAAGCTTCTGGGAGCAGTACGTC.

The CDR3 nucleotides are TGTGCCAGCAGCTGGAGGACAGTCCTCGTATCATCTGGGGCCAACGTCCTGACTTTC. This sequence encodes CASSWRTVLVSSGANVLTF. J is TRBJ2-6 and V is TRBV7-9; a possible D gene is TRBD1 (6 bases). Trimming left V 4 bases short and J 1 base short, with 20 bases between. The length of the CDR3 is 19 residues. Germline CDR1 SEHNR, CDR2 FQNEAQ (reference sequence).

This clonotype has a handful of counts. J is TRBJ1-1 and V is TRBV18; D is uncertain. Per germline, CDR1 KGHSH and CDR2 LQKENI. The CDR3 is 13 residues long. V dropped 2 bases and J dropped 0 bases, with 4 bases sitting between them. This CDR3 is CASSPTMNTEAFF. The CDR3 nucleotides read TGTGCCAGCTCACCAACCATGAACACTGAAGCTTTCTTT.

This clonotype was seen more than once but under ten times. An end of the junction differs from the germline gene, which may be a read error. The CDR3 DNA is TGTGCCAGCAGTTACGGCAATCTTCACGCGTTC. Protein sequence: CASSYGNLHAF. The J gene is TRBJ2-1, the V gene TRBV6-2 or TRBV6-3, with D unresolved. Germline-derived CDR1 and CDR2 are MNHEY and SVGEGT. The length of the CDR3 is 11 residues.

V and J are TRBV7-8 and TRBJ2-2; tentative D call: TRBD2 (5 bases). This CDR3 is 15 amino acids long. Trimming took off 7 bases at V and 0 bases at J, with 12 bases between the two ends. Germline V gives CDR1 SGHVS, CDR2 FQNEAQ. The CDR3 protein is CASKPGNTNTGELFF. The CDR3 DNA reads TGTGCCAGCAAACCGGGGAACACGAACACCGGGGAGCTGTTTTTT. The whole variable domain, filled in from reference TRBV7-8 and TRBJ2-2, reads GAGVSQSPRYKVAKRGQDVALRCDPISGHVSLFWYQQALGQGPEFLTYFQNEAQLDKSGLPSDRFFAERPEGSVSTLKIQRTQQEDSAVYLCASKPGNTNTGELFFGEGSRLTVL.

The chain has TRBV20-1 and TRBJ2-5; tentatively, D is TRBD1 (5 bases). Germline CDR1 and CDR2: DFQATT and SNEGSKA (reference sequence). Trimming cost V 6 bases and J 4 bases, with 27 bases left between them. This CDR3 comprises 17 residues. The CDR3 DNA reads as TGCAGTGCACGCAGAGTAAACTTCAAGACAGCCGCAGAGACCCAGTACTTC. Amino acids: CSARRVNFKTAAETQYF.

A few counts support this clonotype. Written as DNA, the CDR3 is TGCAGTGCTTCGGACTCCTCAGCCAAAAACATTCAGTACTTC. It is translated as CSASDSSAKNIQYF. The chain uses TRBV20-1 and TRBJ2-4; D perhaps matches TRBD2 (5 bases). CDR1 is DFQATT and CDR2 is SNEGSKA in the germline V gene (reference sequence). The CDR3 covers 14 residues. Trimming removed 5 bases from V and 0 bases from J, with 11 bases in between.

This clonotype was seen a handful of times. Compared with germline, one end of the junction differs, possibly owing to a read error. The V call is TRBV12-3 or TRBV12-4, the J call TRBJ2-5; D is undetermined. This CDR3 is built from 14 residues. CDR3 protein: CDSSPLRAQETQYF. CDR3 sequence (DNA): TGTGACAGCAGTCCCCTCCGAGCGCAAGAGACCCAGTACTTC.

This rearrangement joins TRBV11-1 to TRBJ1-1; no reliable D call. Per germline, CDR1 SGHAT and CDR2 FQDESV (reference sequence). V was clipped by 7 bases and J by 1 base, with 7 bases between them. The CDR3 length is 12 residues. This CDR3 reads CASNHGNTEAFF. DNA for the CDR3: TGTGCCAGCAATCACGGGAACACTGAAGCTTTCTTT.

This clonotype was seen more than once but under ten times. V and J are TRBV6-6 and TRBJ2-7; TRBD1 matches 7 bases. Germline V gene lookup returns CDR1 MNHNY and CDR2 SVGAGI (reference sequence). Unmatched junction bases numbered 7, after V lost 2 bases and J lost 3 bases. This CDR3 has 15 residues. As DNA, the CDR3 is TGTGCCAGCAGTTACCCCCCCGGACAGGACTACGAGCAGTACTTC. It codes for CASSYPPGQDYEQYF.

This clonotype was found a few times. The rearrangement joins TRBV4-1 to TRBJ2-7; D call uncertain. The CDR3 is 16 amino acids. Trimming shortened V by 0 bases and J by 4 bases, and 16 bases separated the two germline ends. Germline values: CDR1 MGHRA, CDR2 YSYEKL. The CDR3 DNA reads TGCGCCAGCAGCCAAGAGGTACTTCCGTCCTCGTACGAGCAGTACTTC. The encoded protein is CASSQEVLPSSYEQYF.

This clonotype was observed a handful of times. The rearrangement joins TRBV4-2 to TRBJ2-5; TRBD1 aligns across 9 bases. The length of the CDR3 is 15 residues. The V gene's germline CDR1 is LGHNA and CDR2 YNFKEQ. V lost 1 base and J lost 5; bases outside the gene matches: 5. The CDR3 bases are TGTGCCAGCAGCCAAGGCGGGACAGGGAGGGAGACCCAGTACTTC. This codes for CASSQGGTGRETQYF.

The rearrangement links TRBV5-1 to TRBJ1-1; D is unclear. Trimming removed 5 bases from V and 9 bases from J, with 11 bases in between. CDR1 and CDR2 (germline): SGHRS, YFSETQ. The CDR3 consists of 11 residues. This CDR3 is CASSKYAQAFF. The CDR3 bases are TGCGCCAGCAGTAAATACGCTCAAGCTTTCTTT.

The sample holds a few counts of this clonotype. The rearrangement joins TRBV18 to TRBJ1-1; 9 bases match TRBD1. The trim removed 3 bases at V and 1 base at J, leaving 3 bases unmatched. This CDR3 comprises 15 residues. Per the germline V gene, CDR1 is KGHSH and CDR2 is LQKENI. The CDR3 bases are TGTGCCAGCTCACCCTGGGACAGGGAGAACACTGAAGCTTTCTTT. It specifies CASSPWDRENTEAFF. Together with reference TRBV18 and TRBJ1-1, the CDR3 gives the full variable domain: NAGVMQNPRHLVRRRGQEARLRCSPMKGHSHVYWYRQLPEEGLKFMVYLQKENIIDESGMPKERFSAEFPKEGPSILRIQQVVRGDSAAYFCASSPWDRENTEAFFGQGTRLTVV.

This clonotype was seen many times. The genes are TRBV7-9 and TRBJ2-1, with a possible D match to TRBD2 (6 bases). The CDR3 length is 10 residues. Germline V lookup: CDR1 SEHNR, CDR2 FQNEAQ (reference sequence). V shed 8 bases and J shed 7 bases, with 6 bases lying between them. The CDR3 loop reads CASGGNEQFF. The CDR3, as DNA: TGTGCCAGCGGAGGGAATGAGCAGTTCTTC.

The rearrangement links TRBV20-1 to TRBJ2-2, with D tentatively TRBD2 (7 bases). Germline V CDR1 and CDR2: DFQATT, SNEGSKA (reference sequence). This CDR3 has 16 residues. Trimming removed 2 bases from V and 3 bases from J, with 16 bases in between. This chain's CDR3 is CSARRAGAVDTGELFF. The CDR3 coding sequence is TGCAGTGCTAGACGGGCGGGGGCGGTTGACACCGGGGAGCTGTTTTTT.